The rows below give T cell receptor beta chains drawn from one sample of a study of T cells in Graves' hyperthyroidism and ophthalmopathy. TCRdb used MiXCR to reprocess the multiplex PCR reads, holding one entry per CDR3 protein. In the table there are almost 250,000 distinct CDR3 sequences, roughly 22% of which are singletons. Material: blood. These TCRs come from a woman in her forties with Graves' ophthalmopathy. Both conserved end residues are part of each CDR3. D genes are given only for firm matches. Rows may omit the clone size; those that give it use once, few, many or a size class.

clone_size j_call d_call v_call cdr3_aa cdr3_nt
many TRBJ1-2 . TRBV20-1 CSARDRQNTNYGYTF TGCAGTGCTAGAGATAGACAGAATACTAACTATGGCTACACCTTC
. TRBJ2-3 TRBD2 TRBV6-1 CASRRLAASTDTQYF TGTGCCAGCAGAAGACTAGCGGCCAGCACAGATACGCAGTATTTT
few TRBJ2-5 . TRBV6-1 CASRWGYQETQYF TGTGCCAGCAGATGGGGATACCAAGAGACCCAGTACTTC
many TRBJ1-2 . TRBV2 CAIREDYGYTF TGTGCCATCAGGGAAGACTATGGCTACACCTTC
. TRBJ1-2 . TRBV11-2 CASSSDYGDHIYGYTF TGTGCCAGCAGCTCAGACTACGGGGATCATATTTATGGCTACACCTTC
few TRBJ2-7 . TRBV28 CASRSLRGALEQYF TGTGCCAGCAGGTCCCTTAGAGGGGCACTCGAGCAGTACTTC
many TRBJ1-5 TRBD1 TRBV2 CASTVDRSNSNQPQHF TGTGCCAGCACCGTGGACAGGTCAAATAGCAATCAGCCCCAGCATTTT
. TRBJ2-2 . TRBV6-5 CASMFTGELFF TGTGCCAGCATGTTTACCGGGGAGCTGTTTTTT
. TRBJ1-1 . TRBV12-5 CASGGNTEAFF TGTGCTAGTGGCGGGAACACTGAAGCTTTCTTT
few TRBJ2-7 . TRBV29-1 CSVEVEATYEQYF TGCAGCGTTGAAGTGGAAGCGACCTACGAGCAGTACTTC
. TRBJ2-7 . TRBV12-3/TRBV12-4 CASRPQGSPPGQYF TGTGCCAGCAGGCCTCAAGGGTCTCCCCCCGGGCAGTACTTC
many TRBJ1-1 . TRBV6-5 CASSNDRGMNTEAFF TGTGCCAGCAGTAACGACCGAGGCATGAACACTGAAGCTTTCTTT
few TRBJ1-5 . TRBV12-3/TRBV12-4 CASSRQVSNQPQHF TGTGCCAGCAGTCGACAGGTTAGCAATCAGCCCCAGCATTTT
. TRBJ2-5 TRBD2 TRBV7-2 CASRIRTSGGAQYF TGTGCCAGCAGGATACGGACTAGCGGGGGGGCCCAGTACTTC
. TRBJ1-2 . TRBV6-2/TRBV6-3 CASSYGPVGYGYTF TGTGCCAGCAGTTACGGCCCAGTGGGCTATGGCTACACCTTC
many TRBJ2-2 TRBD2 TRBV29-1 CSVWTSDTGELFF TGCAGCGTTTGGACTAGCGACACCGGGGAGCTGTTTTTT